This T cell receptor (beta chain) was retrieved from a study of T-cell reconstitution after alpha-beta-depleted transplantation in children. This clonotype was picked up many times. Its antigen is unknown. From germline, CDR1 is SQVTM and CDR2 ANQGSEA. This CDR3 contains 12 residues. Trimming shortened V by 7 bases and J by 2 bases, and 12 bases separated the two germline ends. Study-level results: In patients about two months after transplant, alpha-beta T cells reportedly arose from several hundred expanded graft clones.

The TCRbeta library incorporated unique molecular identifiers. TCRdb re-called the PCR reads with MiXCR, one entry per CDR3 protein. The table includes a few hundred thousand distinct CDR3 sequences, approximately 13% detected once. The genes are TRBV29-1 and TRBJ2-7; no definite D call. The origin of this receptor is a male patient under 18 who had a stem cell transplant for acute myeloid leukemia, so the T cells may come from the graft donor. The sample in question was PBMCs, mostly from graft donor cells, obtained 360 days after TCRalphabeta/CD19-depleted stem cell transplant. The CDR3 reads CSASGPAYEQYF. The DNA for the CDR3 is TGCAGCGCCTCCGGGCCAGCCTACGAGCAGTACTTC.